A selection of T cell receptor beta chains follows, all from one sample in a study of blood T cell repertoires in COVID-19. Generated by immunoSEQ multiplex PCR, the TCRdb table keeps only in-frame clones and is missing some. The sample holds approximately 50,000 clones, 70% to 80% seen once. Specimen: peripheral blood. The receptors were gathered from a man between 70 and 80 years old with acute or convalescent COVID-19. CDR3s include the opening cysteine and the closing phenylalanine or tryptophan. Fields, in order: D gene, J gene, V gene, clone size, CDR3 length, CDR3 protein, CDR3 DNA. A D gene is named only where the DNA matches it firmly. Clone size is given for some rows only: seen once, a few or many times, or a class if the clone is expanded.

NA	TRBJ1-1	TRBV7-3	NA	14	CASSLTSRGTEAFF	TGTGCCAGCAGCTTAACAAGTAGGGGGACTGAAGCTTTCTTT
NA	TRBJ2-7	TRBV19	NA	14	CASSKQGMAYEQYF	TGTGCCAGTAGTAAACAGGGAATGGCCTACGAGCAGTACTTC
NA	TRBJ2-5	TRBV5-3	NA	13	CAGPTSYQETQYF	TGTGCCGGCCCGACTTCGTACCAAGAGACCCAGTACTTC
TRBD2	TRBJ2-1	TRBV24-1	NA	15	CATSDPGIAGNEQFF	TGTGCCACCAGTGACCCTGGAATAGCGGGCAATGAGCAGTTCTTC
TRBD1	TRBJ1-3	TRBV9	NA	14	CASSEGQAGNTIYF	TGTGCCAGCAGCGAAGGACAGGCGGGAAACACCATATATTTT
TRBD2	TRBJ2-5	TRBV6-2/TRBV6-3	few	20	CASSYRVEMWLAGVGQTQYF	TGTGCCAGCAGTTATAGAGTTGAGATGTGGCTAGCGGGAGTAGGGCAGACCCAGTACTTC
NA	TRBJ1-1	TRBV7-7	NA	13	CASSLSQGTEAFF	TGTGCTAGCAGCTTAAGCCAGGGAACTGAAGCTTTCTTT
NA	TRBJ1-2	TRBV5-5	NA	14	CASSLDRVFYGYTF	TGTGCCAGCAGCTTGGACAGGGTTTTTTATGGCTACACCTTC
NA	TRBJ1-4	TRBV24-1	NA	13	CATSDFWEEKLFF	TGTGCCACCAGTGATTTCTGGGAGGAAAAACTGTTTTTT
TRBD1	TRBJ2-7	TRBV18	many	13	CASSPQDRGEQYF	TGTGCCAGCTCACCACAAGACAGGGGAGAGCAGTACTTC
TRBD2	TRBJ2-5	TRBV5-4	NA	15	CASSLRLAGEETQYF	TGTGCCAGCAGCTTGCGACTAGCGGGAGAGGAGACCCAGTACTTC
TRBD2	TRBJ2-3	TRBV24-1	NA	14	CATSASGSTDTQYF	TGTGCCACCAGCGCTAGCGGCAGCACAGATACGCAGTATTTT
TRBD1	TRBJ2-7	TRBV7-9	NA	16	CASSASLGDSSYEQYF	TGTGCCAGCAGCGCCTCCCTGGGGGACAGTTCTTACGAGCAGTACTTC
TRBD1	TRBJ2-5	TRBV2	NA	14	CASSPGTGAETQYF	TGTGCCAGCAGCCCCGGGACAGGGGCGGAGACCCAGTACTTC
NA	TRBJ1-2	TRBV14	NA	13	CASRPGQYYGYIF	TGTGCCAGCAGACCCGGCCAGTACTATGGCTACATCTTC
TRBD1	TRBJ2-7	TRBV6-5	NA	14	CASRPGQGTYEQYF	TGTGCCAGCAGACCGGGACAGGGGACCTACGAGCAGTACTTC
TRBD2	TRBJ2-5	TRBV28	NA	16	CPSRGGRGGPQETQYF	TGTCCCAGCCGGGGGGGGCGCGGGGGGCCCCAAGAGACCCAGTACTTC
NA	TRBJ2-1	TRBV11-3	NA	14	CASSLGRGWAEQFF	TGTGCCAGCAGCTTAGGGCGGGGATGGGCTGAGCAGTTCTTC
TRBD2	TRBJ2-5	TRBV7-6	NA	12	CASRTLGGDQYF	TGTGCCAGCAGAACTCTCGGGGGGGACCAGTACTTC
NA	TRBJ2-3	TRBV30	NA	18	CAWNSGNAGDTSTDTQYF	TGTGCCTGGAATTCGGGAAATGCGGGGGACACTAGCACAGATACGCAGTATTTT
TRBD1	TRBJ2-2	TRBV3-1/TRBV3-2	NA	15	CASSRDRMDTGELFF	TGTGCCAGCAGCCGGGACAGAATGGACACCGGGGAGCTGTTTTTT
TRBD2	TRBJ2-7	TRBV27	NA	12	CASSAPGGEQYF	TGTGCCAGCAGTGCTCCGGGAGGCGAGCAGTACTTC
NA	TRBJ2-7	TRBV29-1	once	14	CSVGSPWSGSEQYF	TGCAGCGTTGGCTCCCCCTGGAGCGGGTCCGAGCAGTACTTC
NA	TRBJ2-7	TRBV3-1/TRBV3-2	NA	14	CASSQDLTRYEQYF	TGTGCCAGCAGCCAAGATCTGACTAGGTACGAGCAGTACTTC
TRBD1	TRBJ2-5	TRBV6-2/TRBV6-3	NA	15	CASSSDRAFQETQYF	TGTGCCAGCAGTTCGGACAGGGCTTTCCAAGAGACCCAGTACTTC
TRBD1	TRBJ2-7	TRBV27	NA	15	CASSLRGTGMYEQYF	TGTGCCAGCAGTTTGAGAGGGACAGGGATGTACGAGCAGTACTTC
NA	TRBJ2-7	TRBV5-1	NA	16	CASSLEAGTRSNEQYF	TGCGCCAGCAGCTTGGAAGCAGGGACACGCTCCAACGAGCAGTACTTC
TRBD2	TRBJ2-7	TRBV30	NA	14	CAWSVQGLGYEQYF	TGTGCCTGGAGTGTACAGGGACTAGGCTACGAGCAGTACTTC
TRBD1	TRBJ1-1	TRBV11-2	once	17	CASSSRQGTFVNTEAFF	TGTGCCAGCAGCTCTCGACAGGGGACCTTTGTGAACACTGAAGCTTTCTTT
NA	TRBJ1-1	TRBV3-1/TRBV3-2	NA	14	CASSQVAGNTEAFF	TGTGCCAGCAGCCAAGTTGCAGGGAACACTGAAGCTTTCTTT
TRBD2	TRBJ2-3	TRBV7-3	NA	15	CASSQGLAGTDTQYF	TGTGCCAGCAGCCAGGGACTAGCGGGAACAGATACGCAGTATTTT
NA	TRBJ2-5	TRBV5-5	few	15	CASSLGPTYQETQYF	TGTGCCAGCAGCCTGGGGCCAACGTACCAAGAGACCCAGTACTTC
TRBD1	TRBJ2-5	TRBV10-3	NA	14	CAISGNRGRETQYF	TGTGCCATCAGTGGGAACAGGGGGCGGGAGACCCAGTACTTC
TRBD2	TRBJ2-5	TRBV10-1	once	16	CASSAGLAGTGETQYF	TGCGCCAGCAGTGCCGGGCTAGCGGGGACCGGGGAGACCCAGTACTTC